The table lists the clone carrying this T cell receptor (beta chain) with a count of one. Its antigen is still unknown. This entry comes from a study of T cell responses to AZD1222 COVID-19 vaccine. TCRdb's copy holds only in-frame clones and misses some; the assay was immunoSEQ multiplex PCR. Of 100,000 to 150,000 clones in the sample, about 93% were seen once. Study observations and caveats: Clonal diversity was possibly underestimated, and white British individuals and females predominated among donors.

Germline lookup yields CDR1 SNHLY and CDR2 FYNNEI. This CDR3 contains 14 residues. The germline V and J ends were trimmed by 7 bases and 6 bases, with 19 bases remaining between them. Sequenced material: peripheral blood, taken on day 0 of AZD1222 vaccination. V gene TRBV2 combines with J gene TRBJ2-7, with D perhaps matching TRBD1 (6 bases). The receptor comes from an adult in good health. The CDR3 DNA reads TGTGCCAGCACTGAGGACAGCCCCTCGAGCGAGCAGTACTTC. Protein sequence: CASTEDSPSSEQYF.